This T cell receptor (beta chain) was recovered during a study of patients and donors after allogeneic stem cell transplantation. This clonotype has more than one count but fewer than ten. The germline gives CDR1 LNHNV, CDR2 YYDKDF (reference sequence). The germline V and J ends were trimmed by 0 bases and 8 bases, with 13 bases remaining between them. This CDR3 has 14 amino acids. TCRdb ran MiXCR on the RT-PCR reads and lists one entry per CDR3 protein. The profile shows approximately 140,000 distinct CDR3 sequences, about 40% of them singletons. The clonotype originates from a human donor who was either an allogeneic HSCT recipient or a stem cell or donor lymphocyte infusion donor (not recorded which). It is not recorded whose cells these are; they may come from a transplant donor. This chain connects TRBV15 to TRBJ1-2; D is ambiguous. Sequencing was done on a sample of blood, either unsorted or a sorted T cell fraction (not recorded which). Here the CDR3 DNA reads TGTGCCACCAGCAGAGATATCCGGGCAAAAGGCTACACCTTC. Translation gives CATSRDIRAKGYTF.